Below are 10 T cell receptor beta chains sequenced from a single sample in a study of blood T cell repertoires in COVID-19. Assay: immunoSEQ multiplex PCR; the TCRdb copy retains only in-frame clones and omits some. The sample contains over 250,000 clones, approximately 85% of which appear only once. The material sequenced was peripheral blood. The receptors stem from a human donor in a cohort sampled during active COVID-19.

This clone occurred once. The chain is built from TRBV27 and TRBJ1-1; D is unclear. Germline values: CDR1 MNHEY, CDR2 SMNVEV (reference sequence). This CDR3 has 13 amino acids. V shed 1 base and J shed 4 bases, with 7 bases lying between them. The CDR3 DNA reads TGTGCCAGCAGTTTATTACGGGGCACTGAAGCTTTCTTT. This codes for CASSLLRGTEAFF.

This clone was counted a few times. The CDR3 reads CASSLSTSGRLYNEQFF. The CDR3 DNA reads TGTGCCAGCAGCCTATCCACTAGCGGGAGACTCTACAATGAGCAGTTCTTC. V is TRBV11-2 and J is TRBJ2-1, with 11 positions matching TRBD2. Unmatched junction bases numbered 9, after V lost 5 bases and J lost 3 bases. The CDR3 has 17 residues. Germline V lookup: CDR1 SGHAT, CDR2 FQNNGV.

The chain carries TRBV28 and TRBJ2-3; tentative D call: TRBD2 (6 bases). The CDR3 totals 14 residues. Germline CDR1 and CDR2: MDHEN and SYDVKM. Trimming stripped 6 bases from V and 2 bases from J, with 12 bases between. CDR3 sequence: CASSPSGDTDTQYF. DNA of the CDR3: TGTGCCAGCAGCCCCTCGGGGGACACAGATACGCAGTATTTT. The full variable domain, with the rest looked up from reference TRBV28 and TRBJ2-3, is DVKVTQSSRYLVKRTGEKVFLECVQDMDHENMFWYRQDPGLGLRLIYFSYDVKMKEKGDIPEGYSVSREKKERFSLILESASTNQTSMYLCASSPSGDTDTQYFGPGTRLTVL.

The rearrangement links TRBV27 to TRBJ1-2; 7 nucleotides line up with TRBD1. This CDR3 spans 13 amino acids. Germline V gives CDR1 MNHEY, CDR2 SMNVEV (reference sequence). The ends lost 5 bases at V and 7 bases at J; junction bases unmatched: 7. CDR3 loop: CASSERDSSGYTF. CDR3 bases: TGTGCCAGCAGTGAAAGGGACAGTTCTGGCTACACCTTC.

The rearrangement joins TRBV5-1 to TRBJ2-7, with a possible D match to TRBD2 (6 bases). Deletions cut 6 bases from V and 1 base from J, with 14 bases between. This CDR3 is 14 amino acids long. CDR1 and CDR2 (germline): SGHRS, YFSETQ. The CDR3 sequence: CASTEGLNSYEQYF. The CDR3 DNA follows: TGCGCCAGCACCGAGGGACTGAATTCCTACGAGCAGTACTTC. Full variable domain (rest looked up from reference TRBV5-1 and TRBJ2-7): KAGVTQTPRYLIKTRGQQVTLSCSPISGHRSVSWYQQTPGQGLQFLFEYFSETQRNKGNFPGRFSGRQFSNSRSEMNVSTLELGDSALYLCASTEGLNSYEQYFGPGTRLTVT.

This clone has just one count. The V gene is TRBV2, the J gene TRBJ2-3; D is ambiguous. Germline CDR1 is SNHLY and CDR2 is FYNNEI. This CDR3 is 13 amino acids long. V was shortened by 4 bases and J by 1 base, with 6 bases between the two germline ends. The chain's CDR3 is CASSVLGTDTQYF. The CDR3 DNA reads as TGTGCCAGCAGTGTCTTAGGCACAGATACGCAGTATTTT.

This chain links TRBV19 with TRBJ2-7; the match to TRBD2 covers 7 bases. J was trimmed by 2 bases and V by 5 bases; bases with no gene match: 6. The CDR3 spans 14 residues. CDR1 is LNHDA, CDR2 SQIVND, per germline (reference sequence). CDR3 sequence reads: CASSDRDYPYEQYF. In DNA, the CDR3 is TGTGCCAGTAGTGACCGGGACTACCCCTACGAGCAGTACTTC.

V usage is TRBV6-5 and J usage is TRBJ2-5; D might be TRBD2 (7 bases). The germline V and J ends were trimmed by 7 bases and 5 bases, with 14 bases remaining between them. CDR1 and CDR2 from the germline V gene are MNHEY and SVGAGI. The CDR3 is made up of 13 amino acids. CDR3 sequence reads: CASTTGGGETQYF. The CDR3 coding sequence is TGTGCCAGCACCACGGGGGGCGGGGAGACCCAGTACTTC.

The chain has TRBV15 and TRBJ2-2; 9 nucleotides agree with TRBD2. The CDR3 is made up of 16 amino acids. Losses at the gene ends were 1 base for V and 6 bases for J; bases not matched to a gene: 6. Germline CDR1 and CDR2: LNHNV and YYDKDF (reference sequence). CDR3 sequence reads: CATSRGRGRDAGELFF. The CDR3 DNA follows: TGTGCCACCAGCAGAGGCCGCGGGAGGGATGCCGGGGAGCTGTTTTTT.

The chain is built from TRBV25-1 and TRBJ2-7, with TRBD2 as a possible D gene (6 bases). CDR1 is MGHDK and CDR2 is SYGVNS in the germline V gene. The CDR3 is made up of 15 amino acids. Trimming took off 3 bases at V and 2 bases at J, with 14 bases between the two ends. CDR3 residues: CASSDGAGLTYEQYF. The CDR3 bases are TGTGCCAGCAGTGACGGGGCGGGGCTCACCTACGAGCAGTACTTC.